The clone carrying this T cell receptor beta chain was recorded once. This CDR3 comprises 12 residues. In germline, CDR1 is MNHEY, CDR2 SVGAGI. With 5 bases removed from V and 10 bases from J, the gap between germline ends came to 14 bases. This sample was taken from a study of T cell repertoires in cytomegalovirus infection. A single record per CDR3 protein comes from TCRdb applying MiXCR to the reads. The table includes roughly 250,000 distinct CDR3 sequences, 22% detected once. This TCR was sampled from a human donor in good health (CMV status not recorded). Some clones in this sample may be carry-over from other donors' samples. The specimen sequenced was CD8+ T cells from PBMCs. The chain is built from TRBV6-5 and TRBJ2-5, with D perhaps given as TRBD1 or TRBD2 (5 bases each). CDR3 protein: CASSEGSIDQYF. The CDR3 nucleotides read TGTGCCAGCAGTGAGGGGAGTATAGACCAGTACTTC.